Sequencing of this T cell receptor beta chain was carried out in a study of blood T cell repertoires in COVID-19. As for the study in general: Cohort 3 donors counted as recovered after two negative PCRs, clearance, or resolved symptoms. PBMCs, B-cell-depleted T cells, or T cells were the source of the cDNA or gDNA that made up the material.

In this sample, this clone turned up a few times. Generated by immunoSEQ multiplex PCR, the TCRdb table keeps only in-frame clones and is missing some. The sample gives hundreds of thousands of clones, around 90% of which show up once; 2% to 2.5% is in the top ten. Membership in each cohort depended on participant-reported clinical history. CDR3 size: 15 residues. Germline-derived CDR1 and CDR2 are MNHEY and SMNVEV (reference sequence). V lost 2 bases to trimming and J lost 2 bases, with 10 bases between them. The specimen was PBMCs or T cells enriched from blood (not recorded which). J is TRBJ2-1 and V is TRBV27; maybe TRBD2 (5 bases). The origin of this receptor is a woman aged 60 to 75 in a cohort exposed to, infected with or recovered from COVID-19 (not recorded which). The DNA for the CDR3 is TGTGCCAGCAGTTTAGAGGGAGTTGCCTACAATGAGCAGTTCTTC. This gives the protein CASSLEGVAYNEQFF.